This T cell receptor (beta chain) appears in the sequencing data of a study of response to subunit inactivated influenza vaccine. General observations from the study: Few new T cells, the authors suggested, are recruited by each seasonal influenza vaccination.

In regard to this clonotype: Its antigen is not known.

CDR3 size: 14 residues. CDR1 and CDR2 (germline): MNHNS, SASEGT. The germline V and J ends were trimmed by 6 bases and 4 bases, with 10 bases remaining between them. TCRdb re-called the RT-PCR reads through MiXCR, storing one row per CDR3 protein. The profile covers 710,000 or so distinct CDR3 sequences, with approximately 14% appearing a single time and around a tenth taken by the ten largest. The chain uses TRBV6-1 and TRBJ1-6; possibly TRBD1 for D (6 bases). The sequencing here drew on PBMCs from blood, taken 11 to 12 days after vaccination. The TCR comes from a man aged 45 to 65 who received an inactivated influenza vaccine. The CDR3 region has the DNA TGTGCCAGCAGGGACACAGGGTATAATTCACCCCTCCACTTT. It translates to CASRDTGYNSPLHF.